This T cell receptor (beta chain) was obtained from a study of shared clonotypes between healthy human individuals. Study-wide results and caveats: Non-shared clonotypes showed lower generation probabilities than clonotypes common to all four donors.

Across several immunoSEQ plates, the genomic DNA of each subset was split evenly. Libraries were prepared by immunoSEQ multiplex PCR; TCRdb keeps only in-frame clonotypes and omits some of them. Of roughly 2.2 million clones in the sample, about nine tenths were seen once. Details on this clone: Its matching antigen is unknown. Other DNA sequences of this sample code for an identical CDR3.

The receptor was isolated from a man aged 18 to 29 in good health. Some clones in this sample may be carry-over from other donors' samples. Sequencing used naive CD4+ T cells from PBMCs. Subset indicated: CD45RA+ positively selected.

The CDR3 loop reads CASSLEYGYTF. CDR3 DNA sequence: TGTGCCAGCAGCCTAGAGTATGGCTACACCTTC. The chain links TRBV7-9 to TRBJ1-2; D unclear. The CDR3 loop spans 11 amino acids. With 5 bases removed from V and 5 bases from J, the gap between germline ends came to 6 bases. CDR1 SEHNR and CDR2 FQNEAQ come from the germline V gene (reference sequence).